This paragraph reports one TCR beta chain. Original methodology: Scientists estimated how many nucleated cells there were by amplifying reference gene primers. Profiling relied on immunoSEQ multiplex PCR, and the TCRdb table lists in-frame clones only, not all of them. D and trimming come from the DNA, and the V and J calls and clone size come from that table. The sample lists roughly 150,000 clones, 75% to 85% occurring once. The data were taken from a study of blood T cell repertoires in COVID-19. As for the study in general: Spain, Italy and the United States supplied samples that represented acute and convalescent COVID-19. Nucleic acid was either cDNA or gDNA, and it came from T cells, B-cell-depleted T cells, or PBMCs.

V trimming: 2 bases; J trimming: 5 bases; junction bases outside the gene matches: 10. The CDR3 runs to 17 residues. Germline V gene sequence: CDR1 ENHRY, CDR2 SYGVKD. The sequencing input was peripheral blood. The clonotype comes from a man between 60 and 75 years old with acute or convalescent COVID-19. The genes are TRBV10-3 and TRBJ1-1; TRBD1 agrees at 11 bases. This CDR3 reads CAISEPQGDRGSTEAFF. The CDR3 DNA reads TGTGCCATCAGTGAGCCGCAAGGGGACAGGGGGTCGACTGAAGCTTTCTTT.